This T cell receptor beta chain derives from a study of T-cell reconstitution after alpha-beta-depleted transplantation in children. In this sample, this clonotype turned up a few times. Unique molecular identifiers were incorporated into the prepared TCRbeta library. MiXCR was run by TCRdb on the PCR reads, yielding one entry per CDR3 protein. The sample shows about 370,000 distinct CDR3 sequences, roughly 22% of them seen only once. The CDR3 has 15 amino acids. V gave up 8 bases and J gave up 1 base; unmatched junction bases: 7. The receptor comes from a human donor who donated a stem cell graft to a child with acute myeloid leukemia. Source: PBMCs from the stem cell graft donor, taken from the stem cell graft. The rearrangement links TRBV12-3 or TRBV12-4 to TRBJ2-2, with 7 bases lining up with TRBD2. CDR3 bases: TGTGCCAGCGGTCGGCCTAGCGGGAACACCGGGGAGCTGTTTTTT. This gives the protein CASGRPSGNTGELFF.